This T cell receptor beta chain stems from a study of blood T cell repertoires in COVID-19. About the research overall: Samples representing acute and convalescent COVID-19 were sourced from the United States, Italy and Spain. The analysed material was cDNA or gDNA that came from T cells, B-cell-depleted T cells, or PBMCs.

The CDR3 has 16 amino acids. With V trimmed by 5 bases and J by 4 bases, 5 bases remained unmatched. Germline values: CDR1 SGHTA, CDR2 FQGTGA. This clone was counted a few times. The table came from immunoSEQ multiplex PCR; TCRdb's copy has only in-frame clones and leaves some out. The table has 250,000 to 300,000 clones, 90% seen once. The TCR comes from a middle-aged woman with acute or convalescent COVID-19. The sequenced sample was peripheral blood. V and J are TRBV7-3 and TRBJ2-2; TRBD1 aligns across 12 bases. CDR3 coding DNA: TGTGCCAGCAGCGGCCCGGGACAGGGGGCCACCGGGGAGCTGTTTTTT. As protein: CASSGPGQGATGELFF.